A selection of T cell receptor beta chains follows, all from one sample in a study of cytomegalovirus exposure and HLA in healthy donors. Sequenced by immunoSEQ multiplex PCR; TCRdb stores in-frame clones only, minus some. Of more than 150,000 clones in the sample, just over 75% were seen once. Sample: PBMCs. The receptor set was obtained from a man aged 40-50 years in good health and CMV-seronegative. The CDR3 runs from the conserved cysteine through the conserved F or W. A D gene is named only where the DNA matches it firmly. Only part of the rows carry a size: once, few, many, or a class if the clone is expanded.

size	D	V	J	CDR3	DNA
.	TRBD2	TRBV7-3	TRBJ2-3	CASSPGTMDTQYF	TGTGCCAGCAGCCCCGGGACTATGGATACGCAGTATTTT
.	.	TRBV5-6	TRBJ2-5	CASSLRLLETQYF	TGTGCCAGCAGCTTAAGACTCTTAGAGACCCAGTACTTC
.	.	TRBV5-6	TRBJ2-3	CASSLGVGAGSPQYF	TGTGCCAGCAGCTTGGGCGTGGGGGCAGGGAGTCCGCAGTATTTT
.	.	TRBV19	TRBJ1-5	CASSIVGSGDQPQHF	TGTGCCAGTAGTATAGTGGGGTCGGGGGATCAGCCCCAGCATTTT
once	.	TRBV7-6	TRBJ2-5	CASRKTGQETQYF	TGTGCCAGCAGGAAGACAGGTCAAGAGACCCAGTACTTC
.	.	TRBV19	TRBJ1-2	CASSYPRQAHYGYTF	TGTGCCAGTAGTTACCCTCGACAGGCTCACTATGGCTACACCTTC
.	TRBD2	TRBV7-9	TRBJ2-7	CSSSLERGVPYSYEQYF	TGTTCCAGCAGCTTGGAGCGGGGGGTACCCTACTCCTACGAGCAGTACTTC
.	.	TRBV5-1	TRBJ2-1	CASSSARGGGNDEQFF	TGCGCCAGCAGCTCCGCCAGAGGGGGGGGTAACGATGAGCAGTTCTTC
.	TRBD1	TRBV7-9	TRBJ2-2	CASSSHPDRAGELFF	TGTGCCAGCAGCTCTCACCCCGACAGGGCCGGGGAGCTGTTTTTT
few	.	TRBV7-2	TRBJ2-7	CASSLGVLNYEQYF	TGTGCCAGCAGCTTAGGAGTATTAAACTACGAGCAGTACTTC
.	TRBD1	TRBV6-5	TRBJ2-2	CASSPWTGEGGELFF	TGTGCCAGCAGTCCATGGACAGGGGAAGGCGGGGAGCTGTTTTTT
.	TRBD1	TRBV10-3	TRBJ1-5	CAISDARQGADQPQHF	TGTGCCATCAGTGACGCCCGACAGGGTGCGGATCAGCCCCAGCATTTT
.	.	TRBV30	TRBJ1-1	CAWTEVPRNTEAFF	TGTGCCTGGACGGAGGTTCCGAGGAACACTGAAGCTTTCTTT
few	.	TRBV30	TRBJ1-2	CAWSEDGRGGGYTF	TGTGCCTGGAGTGAAGACGGGCGGGGGGGAGGCTACACCTTC
.	TRBD1	TRBV10-3	TRBJ2-4	CAIRSGTGNSQYF	TGTGCCATCAGATCCGGGACAGGGAACAGTCAGTACTTC
.	.	TRBV5-1	TRBJ2-5	CASRGTFQETQYF	TGCGCCAGCAGGGGGACATTCCAAGAGACCCAGTACTTC
.	.	TRBV15	TRBJ2-1	CATMVRGNEQFF	TGTGCCACAATGGTTAGGGGGAATGAGCAGTTCTTC
.	.	TRBV21-1	TRBJ2-1	CASSIGQRDPGNEQFF	TGTGCCAGCAGCATAGGCCAGCGGGATCCTGGCAATGAGCAGTTCTTC
few	TRBD2	TRBV9	TRBJ2-3	CASSPTQGLAYSTDTQYF	TGTGCCAGCAGCCCTACTCAAGGACTAGCCTATTCCACAGATACGCAGTATTTT
.	TRBD1	TRBV19	TRBJ2-1	CASSIGRGQGFSNEQFF	TGTGCCAGTAGTATAGGCCGAGGACAGGGGTTCTCCAATGAGCAGTTCTTC
.	.	TRBV7-2	TRBJ2-2	CASSLDPTSPNTGELFF	TGTGCCAGCAGCTTAGACCCAACTAGCCCGAACACCGGGGAGCTGTTTTTT
.	.	TRBV27	TRBJ2-2	CASSLGLNTGELFF	TGTGCCAGCAGTTTAGGCCTTAACACCGGGGAGCTGTTTTTT